The 14 T cell receptor beta chains listed next were all sequenced from one sample in a study of graft-versus-host responses after intestinal transplantation. Using immunoSEQ multiplex PCR, the repertoire was profiled, and TCRdb retains in-frame clones only, with some absent. The repertoire holds about 150,000 clones, about 93% seen once, with 0.19% in the top ten. Antigen specificity for these receptors is unknown. The sample in question was unstimulated CD4+ T cells sorted from spleen or lymph node cells, obtained before intestinal transplant. All receptors derive from a human donor who received an intestinal transplant.

The J gene is TRBJ2-7, the V gene TRBV27, with TRBD2 matching 11 bases. V shed 6 bases, J shed 5 bases, and the junction held 9 bases outside the gene matches. The CDR3 covers 15 residues. Germline-derived CDR1 and CDR2 are MNHEY and SMNVEV (reference sequence). CDR3 loop: CASRFRLAGTHEQYF. The CDR3 region has the DNA TGTGCCAGCAGATTCCGACTAGCGGGAACCCACGAGCAGTACTTC.

V and J are TRBV4-3 and TRBJ2-5; no clear D. The J call may be faulty, since TRBJ2-7 better matches the DNA end. Germline V CDR1 and CDR2: LGHNA, YSLEER. The length of the CDR3 is 16 residues. The DNA for the CDR3 is TGCGCCAGCAGCCAAGATCCTGACTCTGGTGCCTACGAGCAGTACTTC. Its translation is CASSQDPDSGAYEQYF.

This clone showed up just once. This sequence joins TRBV28 and TRBJ2-3; TRBD2 aligns across 9 bases. Germline CDR1 is MDHEN and CDR2 is SYDVKM. The CDR3 totals 17 residues. The V and J ends lost 5 bases and 0 bases, in that order; junction bases with no gene match: 9. This CDR3 reads CASSPRRLAASTDTQYF. CDR3 nucleotide sequence: TGTGCCAGCAGTCCCCGGCGACTAGCGGCTAGCACAGATACGCAGTATTTT.

This chain links TRBV2 with TRBJ2-1, with 7 bases lining up with TRBD2. Germline V gene data show CDR1 as SNHLY and CDR2 as FYNNEI. This CDR3 has 16 residues. Unmatched junction bases numbered 12, after V lost 6 bases and J lost 4 bases. The chain's CDR3 is CASSRSGASGYNEQFF. The DNA for the CDR3 is TGTGCCAGCAGCCGCTCCGGGGCTAGCGGATACAATGAGCAGTTCTTC.

This sequence joins TRBV30 and TRBJ1-4, with TRBD1 identical over 12 bases. Germline values: CDR1 GTSNPN, CDR2 SVGIG (reference sequence). CDR3 length equals 13 residues. J gave up 8 bases and V 5 bases, and 3 bases lay outside the gene matches. CDR3 nucleotides: TGTGCCTGGGGGGGGACAGGGGGCGAAAAACTGTTTTTT. Residues: CAWGGTGGEKLFF.

V gene TRBV7-3 combines with J gene TRBJ2-5; D is possibly TRBD1 or TRBD2 (5 bases each). The germline CDR1 and CDR2 sequences are SGHTA and FQGTGA. Trimming took 5 bases from V and 5 from J, leaving 12 bases between them. There are 13 residues in the CDR3. CDR3 sequence reads: CASSPGAEETQYF. The CDR3 DNA follows: TGTGCCAGCAGCCCCGGGGCGGAGGAGACCCAGTACTTC. Filled out from reference TRBV7-3 and TRBJ2-5, the complete variable domain reads GAGVSQTPSNKVTEKGKYVELRCDPISGHTALYWYRQSLGQGPEFLIYFQGTGAADDSGLPNDRFFAVRPEGSVSTLKIQRTERGDSAVYLCASSPGAEETQYFGPGTRLLVL.

V gene TRBV9 combines with J gene TRBJ2-1; 7 nucleotides line up with TRBD2. The CDR3 length is 16 residues. Germline loops: CDR1 SGDLS, CDR2 YYNGEE. The V gene end was trimmed by 1 base and the J gene end by 2 bases; junction bases not matched to a gene: 6. CDR3 nucleotides: TGTGCCAGCAGCGTACTTGGGGGGAGGGCCTACAATGAGCAGTTCTTC. This encodes CASSVLGGRAYNEQFF.

The genes are TRBV6-1 and TRBJ2-7; tentatively, D is TRBD2 (5 bases). The germline V gene has CDR1 MNHNS and CDR2 SASEGT. V was clipped by 7 bases and J by 0 bases, with 16 bases between them. There are 15 residues in the CDR3. CDR3 nucleotide sequence: TGTGCCAGCACCCGGGGTAGCGTAAGCTCCTACGAGCAGTACTTC. Residues: CASTRGSVSSYEQYF.

This clone was recorded once. CDR3 sequence reads: CASSQGLADMRYEQYF. CDR3 coding DNA: TGTGCCAGCTCCCAGGGACTAGCGGATATGCGGTACGAGCAGTACTTC. The chain links TRBV18 to TRBJ2-5, with 11 bases fitting TRBD2. The DNA end lines up better with TRBJ2-7; the J call may be wrong. Germline lookup yields CDR1 KGHSH and CDR2 LQKENI. CDR3 length equals 16 residues.

The chain links TRBV19 to TRBJ2-5; no clear D gene. The CDR3 runs 16 residues. Trimming removed 0 bases at V and 5 bases at J, with 16 bases between. Per the germline V gene, CDR1 is LNHDA and CDR2 is SQIVND (reference sequence). The CDR3 sequence: CASSIDLLGVMETQYF. The CDR3 coding sequence is TGTGCCAGTAGTATAGATCTATTGGGCGTGATGGAGACCCAGTACTTC.

The chain uses TRBV16 and TRBJ2-7; 9 bases align to TRBD1. This CDR3 region has 13 residues. Germline-derived CDR1 and CDR2 are KGHSY and FQNENV. The V segment lost 7 bases and the J segment 4 bases; nucleotides outside the gene matches: 5. The CDR3 sequence is CASKGTGIYEQYF. The CDR3 nucleotides are TGTGCCAGCAAAGGGACAGGGATTTACGAGCAGTACTTC.

This chain uses TRBV11-3 with TRBJ2-3; 9 bases fit TRBD2. Germline V gene sequence: CDR1 SGHNT, CDR2 YENEEA. The CDR3 length is 13 residues. With V trimmed by 5 bases and J by 8 bases, 5 bases remained unmatched. The CDR3 loop reads CASSPLAGATQYF. The CDR3 nucleotides are TGTGCCAGCAGCCCGTTAGCGGGAGCTACGCAGTATTTT.

The gene calls are TRBV20-1 and TRBJ2-1; D is undetermined. CDR1 and CDR2 (germline): DFQATT, SNEGSKA (reference sequence). This CDR3 has 11 residues. Deletions cut 6 bases from V and 9 bases from J, with 12 bases between. CDR3 sequence: CSASRFGEQFF. DNA for the CDR3: TGCAGTGCCTCTAGGTTCGGTGAGCAGTTCTTC.

The chain uses TRBV7-9 and TRBJ2-1, with D possibly being TRBD2 (6 bases). The germline CDR1 and CDR2 sequences are SEHNR and FQNEAQ (reference sequence). This CDR3 has 16 amino acids. Trimming pared 2 bases from V and 1 base from J, leaving 12 bases between. CDR3 nucleotide sequence: TGTGCCAGCAGCTTACAGCGGGCGCCTTCCTACAATGAGCAGTTCTTC. It yields the protein CASSLQRAPSYNEQFF.